This record concerns one T cell receptor beta chain sequence. No antigen is known for it. TCRdb independently ran MiXCR on the 5' RACE reads; one entry per CDR3 protein. The table records roughly 310,000 distinct CDR3 sequences, approximately 16% of them present only once. The data were obtained in a study of T-cell memory formation after mild COVID-19. The wider study: TCR clusters were mostly confined to one donor each.

Overall study findings and caveats: Some SARS-CoV-2-responding clones were already detected in memory before infection.

This sequence was found in a young man who had mild COVID-19 (a few samples of this study predate the infection). Cell type and time point are not known. The sample taken for sequencing was PBMCs or a T cell subset sorted from them (not recorded which).

The CDR3 is CASSKTPQRWVENTEAFF. CDR3 nucleotides: TGTGCCAGCAGCAAAACCCCCCAGCGATGGGTGGAAAACACTGAAGCTTTCTTT. The rearrangement joins TRBV21-1 to TRBJ1-1; the D call in the table, TRBD1, was not verified against the DNA. TRBV21-1 is described as a pseudogene. The CDR3 has 18 residues.